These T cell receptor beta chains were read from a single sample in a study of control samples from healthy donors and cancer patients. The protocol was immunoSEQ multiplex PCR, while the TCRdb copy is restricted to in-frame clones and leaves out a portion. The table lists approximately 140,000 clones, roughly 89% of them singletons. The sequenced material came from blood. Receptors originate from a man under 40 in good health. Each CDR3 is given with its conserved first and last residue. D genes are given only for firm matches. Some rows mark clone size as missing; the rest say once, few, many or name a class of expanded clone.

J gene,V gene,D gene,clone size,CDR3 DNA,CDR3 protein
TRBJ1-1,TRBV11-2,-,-,TGTGCCAGCGCACCCAGGGGCTCGGGCACTGAAGCTTTCTTT,CASAPRGSGTEAFF
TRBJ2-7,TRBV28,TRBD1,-,TGTGCCAGCAGACCCGGGACAGGGGTCGGCGAGCAGTACTTC,CASRPGTGVGEQYF
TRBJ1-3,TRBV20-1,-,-,TGCAGTGCTAACGGAGGAAACACCATATATTTT,CSANGGNTIYF
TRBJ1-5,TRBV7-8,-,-,TGTGCCAGCAGCCCCAACCGACACGTGCTTTATAGCAATCAGCCCCAGCATTTT,CASSPNRHVLYSNQPQHF
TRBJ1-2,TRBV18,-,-,TGTGCCAGCTCATCAGCCGAAGGCTACACCTTC,CASSSAEGYTF
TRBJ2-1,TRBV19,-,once,TGTGCCAGTAGTATAGTAGGAGGAGGTTGGAATGAGCAGTTCTTC,CASSIVGGGWNEQFF
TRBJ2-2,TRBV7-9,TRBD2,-,TGTGCCAGCAGCTTCCTAGCGGCCGGGGAGCTGTTTTTT,CASSFLAAGELFF
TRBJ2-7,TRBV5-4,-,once,TGTGCCAGCAGCTTGCCCTTTCGTAACGACGAGCAGTACTTC,CASSLPFRNDEQYF
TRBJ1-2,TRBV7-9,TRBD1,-,TGTGCCAGCAGCTCCGATTGGACAGGGGGATATGGCTACACCTTC,CASSSDWTGGYGYTF
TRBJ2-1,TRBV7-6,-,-,TGTGCCAGCAGCTTGATGAGCGGGCGATTCAATGAGCAGTTCTTC,CASSLMSGRFNEQFF
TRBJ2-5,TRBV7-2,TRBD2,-,TGTGCCAGCAGCTTATACCTAGCGGGAGCAGGCGAGACCCAGTACTTC,CASSLYLAGAGETQYF
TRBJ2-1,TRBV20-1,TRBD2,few,TGCAGTGCTAGTGAGACTAGCGGGCCGGACCCGTTGTTCTTC,CSASETSGPDPLFF
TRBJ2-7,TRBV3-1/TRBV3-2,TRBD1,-,TGTGCCAGCAGCCAAGGGGCAGGGGGTCGGCAGTACTTC,CASSQGAGGRQYF
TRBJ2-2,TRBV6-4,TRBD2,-,TGTGCCAGCAGTTCCGGGACTAGCAACACCGGGGAGCTGTTTTTT,CASSSGTSNTGELFF
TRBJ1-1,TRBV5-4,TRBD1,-,TGTGCCAGCAGCTTTTTCCGGGACAGCAACACTGAAGCTTTCTTT,CASSFFRDSNTEAFF
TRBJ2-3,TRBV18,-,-,TGTGCCAGCTCACCACCGCTAGATGGTACGCAGTATTTT,CASSPPLDGTQYF
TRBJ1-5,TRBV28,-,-,TGTGCCAGCAGTTTTGTCAGGGACAATCAGCCCCAGCATTTT,CASSFVRDNQPQHF
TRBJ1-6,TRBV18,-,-,TGTGCCAGTTCGCCGACAGGATATAATTCACCCCTCCACTTT,CASSPTGYNSPLHF
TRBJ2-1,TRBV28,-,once,TGTGCCAGCAGACAGGGTGTAACCTACAATGAGCAGTTCTTC,CASRQGVTYNEQFF
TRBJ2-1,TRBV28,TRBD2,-,TGTGCCAGCATCATGGGCGTTCTTAGCGGGAGGTCCTACAATGAGCAGTTCTTC,CASIMGVLSGRSYNEQFF
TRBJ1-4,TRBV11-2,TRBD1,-,TGTGCCAGCAGCTTAGATGGGACAGCTAATGAAAAACTGTTTTTT,CASSLDGTANEKLFF
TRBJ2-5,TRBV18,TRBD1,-,TGTGCCAGCTCACCCCTGGACAGGGACCGCCAAGAGACCCAGTACTTC,CASSPLDRDRQETQYF
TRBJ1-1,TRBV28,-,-,TGTGCCAGCAGTCCCCACGTGGGGGCTGGCACTGAAGCTTTCTTT,CASSPHVGAGTEAFF
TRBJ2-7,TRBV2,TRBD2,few,TGTGCCAGCAGTGAATCTCTAGCGGGAGGTGGCGAGCAGTACTTC,CASSESLAGGGEQYF